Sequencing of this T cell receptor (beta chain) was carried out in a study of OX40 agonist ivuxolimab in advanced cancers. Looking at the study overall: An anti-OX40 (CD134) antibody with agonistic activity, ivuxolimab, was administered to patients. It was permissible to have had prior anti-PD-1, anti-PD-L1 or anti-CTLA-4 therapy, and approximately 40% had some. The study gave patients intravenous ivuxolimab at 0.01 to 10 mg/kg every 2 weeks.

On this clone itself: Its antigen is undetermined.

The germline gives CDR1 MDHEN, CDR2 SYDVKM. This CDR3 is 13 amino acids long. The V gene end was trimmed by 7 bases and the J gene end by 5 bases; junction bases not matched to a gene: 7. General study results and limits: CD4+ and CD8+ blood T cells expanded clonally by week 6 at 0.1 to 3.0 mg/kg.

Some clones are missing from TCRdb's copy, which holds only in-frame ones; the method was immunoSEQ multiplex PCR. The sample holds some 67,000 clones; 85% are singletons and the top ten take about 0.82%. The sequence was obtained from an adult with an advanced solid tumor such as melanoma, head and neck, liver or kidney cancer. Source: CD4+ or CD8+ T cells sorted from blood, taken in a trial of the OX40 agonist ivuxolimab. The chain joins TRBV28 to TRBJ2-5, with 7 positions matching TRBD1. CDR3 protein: CASNRQGSETQYF. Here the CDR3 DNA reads TGTGCCAGCAACCGACAGGGATCGGAGACCCAGTACTTC.